The present T cell receptor (beta chain) was sequenced within a study of shared clonotypes between healthy human individuals. Selected positively for CCR7 and CD45RO-negative, naive CD8 cells excluded terminally differentiated effector memory CD45RA+ cells. The donors, all of them Caucasian adults, lived in Nashville, Tennessee. This clone was detected a few times. The antigen is unknown. The authors distributed each subset's genomic DNA evenly over several immunoSEQ plates. Data came from immunoSEQ multiplex PCR; TCRdb stores just in-frame clones and leaves some out. The sample carries approximately 650,000 clones, 95% to 96% recorded once. Points from the study as a whole: Researchers sampled only blood; tissue repertoires likely differ.

The CDR3 runs 12 residues. Trimming took 7 bases from V and 1 from J, leaving 8 bases between them. The V gene's germline CDR1 is SGDLS and CDR2 YYNGEE. This chain links TRBV9 with TRBJ1-1; D unclear. This TCR was recovered from a woman in her twenties or thirties in good health. Sequencing input: naive CD8+ T cells sorted from blood. DNA for the CDR3: TGTGCCAGCGGGTCCCAGAACACTGAAGCTTTCTTT. Translated: CASGSQNTEAFF.